Each of the 30 T cell receptor beta chains below was sequenced from the same sample in a study of OX40 agonist ivuxolimab in advanced cancers. Sequenced by immunoSEQ multiplex PCR; TCRdb stores in-frame clones only, minus some. The data contain about 110,000 clones, 90% of them singletons. This specimen was CD4+ or CD8+ T cells sorted from blood, taken in a trial of the OX40 agonist ivuxolimab. These receptors all stem from an adult with an advanced solid tumor such as melanoma, head and neck, liver or kidney cancer.

V is TRBV10-2 and J is TRBJ1-1, with D possibly matching TRBD1 (5 bases). CDR1 is WSHSY and CDR2 is SAAADI in the germline V gene. The CDR3 sequence is 13 residues long. Trimming shortened V by 7 bases and J by 3 bases, and 12 bases separated the two germline ends. For the CDR3, the DNA is TGCGCCAGCAATTGGGGCCCGGACACTGAAGCTTTCTTT. Protein sequence: CASNWGPDTEAFF.

J is TRBJ2-1 and V is TRBV25-1; D is possibly TRBD2 (6 bases). Per the germline V gene, CDR1 is MGHDK and CDR2 is SYGVNS. This CDR3 is built from 11 residues. The germline V and J ends were trimmed by 7 bases and 9 bases, with 10 bases remaining between them. The CDR3 loop is CASTGGSEQFF. CDR3 in DNA: TGTGCCAGCACCGGGGGTTCTGAGCAGTTCTTC.

This chain joins TRBV4-3 and TRBJ2-3; 11 bases map to TRBD2. This CDR3 has 19 residues. Trimming took 1 base from V and 2 from J; bases not matched to a gene: 11. Looked up from germline, CDR1 is LGHNA and CDR2 is YSLEER. CDR3 amino acids: CASSQGGTSGGVSTDTQYF. The CDR3 bases are TGCGCCAGCAGCCAAGGAGGGACTAGCGGCGGAGTATCCACAGATACGCAGTATTTT.

The table lists this clone with a count of one. The V gene is TRBV10-1, the J gene TRBJ1-1; no clear D. The V end lost 6 bases, the J end lost 7 bases, and 15 bases lay between the germline ends. The CDR3 has 13 amino acids. From germline, CDR1 is WNHNN and CDR2 SYGVQD (reference sequence). CDR3 coding DNA: TGCGCCAGCAGCGAAGAGCGGACGGGTGAAGCTTTCTTT. This sequence encodes CASSEERTGEAFF.

The chain recombines TRBV28 with TRBJ1-5; no definite D call. Per germline, CDR1 MDHEN and CDR2 SYDVKM. This CDR3 region has 15 residues. V lost 7 bases, J lost 3 bases, and 16 bases lay in between. The CDR3 bases are TGTGCCAGCACCATCGGAGGGATGGTCAATCAGCCCCAGCATTTT. This translates into CASTIGGMVNQPQHF.

For the CDR3, the DNA is TGTGCCAGCAGATGGAACAGGGTGGCAGATACGCAGTATTTT. Protein: CASRWNRVADTQYF. The chain recombines TRBV28 with TRBJ2-3; D is perhaps TRBD1 (6 bases). This CDR3 is built from 14 residues. The germline V and J ends were trimmed by 6 bases and 4 bases, with 14 bases remaining between them. Germline CDR1 MDHEN, CDR2 SYDVKM.

The rearrangement links TRBV9 to TRBJ2-2; possible D gene TRBD2, 6 bases. Germline CDR1 SGDLS, CDR2 YYNGEE. V was pared by 3 bases and J by 5 bases, with 11 bases between. CDR3 length equals 14 residues. The CDR3 here is CASSGMGGTGELFF. The CDR3 coding sequence is TGTGCCAGCAGCGGCATGGGGGGAACCGGGGAGCTGTTTTTT.

J is TRBJ2-7 and V is TRBV7-9, with a tentative D call TRBD1 (6 bases). V was clipped by 4 bases and J by 1 base, with 11 bases between them. Germline lookup yields CDR1 SEHNR and CDR2 FQNEAQ (reference sequence). The CDR3 runs 14 residues. The CDR3 is CASSSYGQSYEQYF. The DNA of the CDR3 is TGTGCCAGCAGCTCATACGGACAGTCCTACGAGCAGTACTTC.

This chain joins TRBV27 and TRBJ2-1; 11 nucleotides match TRBD2. This CDR3 contains 18 residues. Germline assignment: CDR1 MNHEY and CDR2 SMNVEV (reference sequence). Trimming cost V 6 bases and J 2 bases; bases outside gene matches: 12. CDR3 in amino acids: CASSPRGSSGGTYNEQFF. CDR3 nucleotide sequence: TGTGCCAGCAGCCCCCGGGGGTCTAGCGGGGGGACCTACAATGAGCAGTTCTTC.

The chain uses TRBV10-2 and TRBJ2-2; 13 nucleotides line up with TRBD2. J lost 2 bases, V lost 7 bases, and 7 bases had no gene match. Per germline, CDR1 WSHSY and CDR2 SAAADI. The CDR3 covers 17 residues. The DNA for the CDR3 is TGCGCCAGCACCGGACTAGCGGGGGTTGTTAACACCGGGGAGCTGTTTTTT. It specifies CASTGLAGVVNTGELFF.

The CDR3: CAISARRYEQYF. The CDR3 nucleotides are TGTGCCATCAGTGCTCGGCGCTACGAGCAGTACTTC. The chain uses TRBV10-3 and TRBJ2-7; D unresolved. Per the germline V gene, CDR1 is ENHRY and CDR2 is SYGVKD. The CDR3 spans 12 residues. Trimming left V 4 bases short and J 3 bases short, with 7 bases between.

The CDR3 is CASRMGQGSMYF. Written as DNA, the CDR3 is TGTGCCAGCAGGATGGGACAGGGGTCGATGTACTTC. The V call is TRBV6-4, the J call TRBJ2-4; 10 bases are shared with TRBD1. The CDR3 is 12 residues long. V was pared by 6 bases and J by 15 bases, with 8 bases of the junction left unmatched. CDR1 is MRHNA, CDR2 SNTAGT, per germline.

This clone came up once. Other DNA sequences in this sample translate to the same CDR3. V usage is TRBV28 and J usage is TRBJ1-1; 7 bases are shared with TRBD1. V lost 4 bases, J lost 4 bases, and 9 bases stayed unmatched. Looked up from germline, CDR1 is MDHEN and CDR2 is SYDVKM. This CDR3 is built from 15 residues. The CDR3 reads CASSSPSGGGTEAFF. The CDR3 DNA reads TGTGCCAGCAGTTCCCCTTCAGGGGGTGGCACTGAAGCTTTCTTT.

The rearrangement joins TRBV29-1 to TRBJ2-5, with D perhaps being TRBD1 or TRBD2 (6 bases each). With 6 bases removed from V and 5 bases from J, the gap between germline ends came to 13 bases. CDR1 SQVTM and CDR2 ANQGSEA come from the germline V gene. The CDR3 contains 12 residues. Here the CDR3 reads CSVGEGGETQYF. The CDR3 coding sequence is TGCAGCGTGGGGGAAGGGGGGGAGACCCAGTACTTC.

The gene calls are TRBV30 and TRBJ2-5; D gene unclear. Germline V lookup: CDR1 GTSNPN, CDR2 SVGIG (reference sequence). The V end was cut by 3 bases, the J end by 2 bases, with 4 bases between. The CDR3 is made up of 11 amino acids. The DNA for the CDR3 is TGTGCCTGGAGCCAGCAAGAGACCCAGTACTTC. Translated: CAWSQQETQYF.

This chain links TRBV7-8 with TRBJ2-2, with 10 bases identical to TRBD1. Germline CDR1 reads SGHVS; CDR2 reads FQNEAQ. V lost 7 bases and J lost 3; bases outside the gene matches: 8. The CDR3 sequence is 16 residues long. The CDR3 DNA follows: TGTGCCAGCAAGCGACAGGGGGCGTTTGACACCGGGGAGCTGTTTTTT. This codes for CASKRQGAFDTGELFF.

The chain has TRBV13 and TRBJ2-7; D gene uncertain. The CDR3 runs 13 residues. Germline values: CDR1 PRHDT, CDR2 FYEKMQ (reference sequence). Trimming took 5 bases from V and 5 from J, leaving 13 bases between them. The CDR3 sequence: CASSPGIRNEQYF. The DNA of the CDR3 is TGTGCCAGCAGCCCCGGAATTCGGAACGAGCAGTACTTC.

The V and J genes are TRBV19 and TRBJ1-5, with D uncertain. The CDR3 runs 12 residues. The germline CDR1 and CDR2 sequences are LNHDA and SQIVND (reference sequence). Trimming took off 4 bases at V and 7 bases at J, with 8 bases between the two ends. The CDR3, as DNA: TGTGCCAGTAGTACTTTCGGCCAGCCCCAGCATTTT. Amino acids: CASSTFGQPQHF.

This chain joins TRBV28 and TRBJ2-5; 16 bases agree with TRBD2. The J segment lost 2 bases and the V segment lost 5 bases, leaving 5 bases of the junction unmatched. Germline V gives CDR1 MDHEN, CDR2 SYDVKM. The CDR3 is made up of 17 amino acids. The CDR3, as DNA: TGTGCCAGCAGTCTCCAGGGACTAGCGGGGGGGCAAGAGACCCAGTACTTC. Its translation is CASSLQGLAGGQETQYF. The complete variable domain, with remaining parts taken from reference TRBV28 and TRBJ2-5, reads DVKVTQSSRYLVKRTGEKVFLECVQDMDHENMFWYRQDPGLGLRLIYFSYDVKMKEKGDIPEGYSVSREKKERFSLILESASTNQTSMYLCASSLQGLAGGQETQYFGPGTRLLVL.

The chain uses TRBV18 and TRBJ2-3; TRBD2 is a possible D gene (5 bases). The CDR3 contains 15 residues. With 2 bases removed from V and 8 bases from J, the gap between germline ends came to 17 bases. From germline, CDR1 is KGHSH and CDR2 LQKENI. The CDR3 sequence: CASSPFEGPQATQYF. The CDR3 DNA reads as TGTGCCAGCTCACCATTCGAGGGCCCTCAGGCTACGCAGTATTTT.

The chain joins TRBV9 to TRBJ1-1; 8 bases line up with TRBD1. The CDR3 has 15 amino acids. The trim removed 2 bases at V and 5 bases at J, leaving 8 bases unmatched. Germline V gene sequence: CDR1 SGDLS, CDR2 YYNGEE. In DNA, the CDR3 is TGTGCCAGCAGCGTGGGATGGACAGGGAAGACTGAAGCTTTCTTT. Translation gives CASSVGWTGKTEAFF.

V is TRBV5-4 and J is TRBJ2-3; 16 bases agree with TRBD2. Per the germline V gene, CDR1 is SGHNT and CDR2 is YYREEE (reference sequence). This CDR3 contains 18 residues. Germline trimming cut 4 bases from V and 1 base from J; bases unmatched to any gene: 6. The CDR3 region has the DNA TGTGCCAGCAGCCCCGGGACTAGCGGGGGGGCCGGCACAGATACGCAGTATTTT. Translating it yields CASSPGTSGGAGTDTQYF.

The rearrangement joins TRBV11-3 to TRBJ1-1, with 8 bases fitting TRBD1. V dropped 4 bases and J dropped 3; count of bases not matched to a gene: 7. The CDR3 sequence is 15 residues long. Germline V gene lookup returns CDR1 SGHNT and CDR2 YENEEA. The CDR3 here is CASSSGQGVDTEAFF. Written as DNA, the CDR3 is TGTGCCAGCAGCTCCGGACAGGGTGTTGACACTGAAGCTTTCTTT. Based on the CDR3 plus reference TRBV11-3 and TRBJ1-1, the full variable domain is EAGVVQSPRYKIIEKKQPVAFWCNPISGHNTLYWYLQNLGQGPELLIRYENEEAVDDSQLPKDRFSAERLKGVDSTLKIQPAELGDSAVYLCASSSGQGVDTEAFFGQGTRLTVV.

The chain couples TRBV7-6 to TRBJ2-3, with TRBD2 identical over 7 bases. Unmatched junction bases numbered 8, after V lost 5 bases and J lost 3 bases. Germline CDR1 SGHVS, CDR2 FNYEAQ. The CDR3 is 15 amino acids. The CDR3 loop reads CASSPGGYGTDTQYF. CDR3 bases: TGTGCCAGCAGCCCCGGGGGGTATGGGACAGATACGCAGTATTTT.

The chain links TRBV11-1 to TRBJ2-7; D perhaps matches TRBD2 (5 bases). The CDR3 contains 12 residues. V lost 3 bases to trimming and J lost 7 bases, with 10 bases between them. Germline V gives CDR1 SGHAT, CDR2 FQDESV (reference sequence). CDR3 residues: CASSFHTGEQYF. The CDR3 region has the DNA TGTGCCAGCAGCTTCCACACGGGGGAGCAGTACTTC. Full variable domain (missing parts from reference TRBV11-1 and TRBJ2-7): EAEVAQSPRYKITEKSQAVAFWCDPISGHATLYWYRQILGQGPELLVQFQDESVVDDSQLPKDRFSAERLKGVDSTLKIQPAELGDSAMYLCASSFHTGEQYFGPGTRLTVT.

The V and J genes are TRBV6-1 and TRBJ1-5, with 10 bases that match TRBD1. CDR1 is MNHNS and CDR2 is SASEGT in the germline V gene. V was clipped by 4 bases and J by 4 bases; unmatched bases: 13. This CDR3 comprises 18 residues. CDR3: CASSGTGGGKGGNQPQHF. The CDR3 DNA follows: TGTGCCAGCAGTGGGACAGGGGGTGGCAAAGGCGGGAATCAGCCCCAGCATTTT.

The rearrangement joins TRBV15 to TRBJ1-1; D ambiguous. Germline CDR1 and CDR2: LNHNV and YYDKDF (reference sequence). This CDR3 region has 14 residues. Trimming cost V 5 bases and J 4 bases, with 14 bases left between them. The CDR3 DNA follows: TGTGCCACCAGCCCGCAAAGGAGCTCCACTGAAGCTTTCTTT. It encodes CATSPQRSSTEAFF.

This clone was seen only once. J is TRBJ2-3 and V is TRBV7-2; 7 positions agree with TRBD1. CDR1 is SGHTA and CDR2 is FQGNSA in the germline V gene. The CDR3 loop spans 16 amino acids. The V segment lost 5 bases and the J segment 5 bases; nucleotides outside the gene matches: 13. The CDR3 nucleotides are TGTGCCAGCAGCCTGGGAACAGGGGCCCGTGGAGATACGCAGTATTTT. Its translation is CASSLGTGARGDTQYF.

The V call is TRBV28, the J call TRBJ1-4, with D uncertain. Germline-derived CDR1 and CDR2 are MDHEN and SYDVKM. The V and J ends lost 6 bases and 8 bases respectively, with 10 bases between them. This CDR3 is 12 amino acids long. The CDR3 spells CASRPLGEKLFF. The CDR3 DNA reads TGTGCCAGCAGACCCCTGGGCGAAAAACTGTTTTTT.

The sample holds many counts of this clone. V is TRBV2 and J is TRBJ1-5, with TRBD1 as a possible D gene (5 bases). The germline gives CDR1 SNHLY, CDR2 FYNNEI. The CDR3 extends over 15 amino acids. V dropped 6 bases and J dropped 1 base, with 13 bases sitting between them. The CDR3 DNA sequence: TGTGCCAGCAGAAGAGGGGATGTAAGCAATCAGCCCCAGCATTTT. Its translation: CASRRGDVSNQPQHF.